These T cell receptor beta chains were read from a single sample in a study of graft-versus-host responses after intestinal transplantation. The assay was immunoSEQ multiplex PCR, and TCRdb's table has in-frame clones only and misses some. The sample consists of 12,000 to 15,000 clones, 25% to 30% of them appearing once. The material was alloreactive CD4+ T cells from a mixed lymphocyte reaction culture, obtained before intestinal transplant. These receptors were obtained from a human patient who received an intestinal transplant. CDR3s include the opening cysteine and the closing phenylalanine or tryptophan. The D gene is left open where the match is weak. For some rows the clone size is stated as once, few or many, or as a class when expanded; others skip it.

J | D | size | V | CDR3 | DNA
TRBJ2-7 | TRBD2 | large | TRBV7-9 | CASSSPGGVIYEQYF | TGTGCCAGCAGCTCCCCGGGGGGGGTGATCTACGAGCAGTACTTC
TRBJ2-7 | NA | NA | TRBV11-3 | CASSLEWADYEQYF | TGTGCCAGCAGCTTAGAGTGGGCCGACTACGAGCAGTACTTC
TRBJ1-4 | NA | few | TRBV7-3 | CASSLQGEKLFF | TGTGCCAGCAGCTTACAGGGTGAAAAACTGTTTTTT
TRBJ2-7 | NA | NA | TRBV6-6 | CASSSGRLAYEQYF | TGTGCCAGCAGTTCGGGTCGACTAGCCTACGAGCAGTACTTC
TRBJ2-7 | TRBD2 | NA | TRBV9 | CASSVGLAGGSFSYEQYF | TGTGCCAGCAGCGTAGGACTAGCGGGAGGATCTTTCTCCTACGAGCAGTACTTC
TRBJ2-3 | TRBD1 | few | TRBV5-8 | CASSTGTGVTDTQYF | TGTGCCAGCAGCACCGGGACAGGCGTCACAGATACGCAGTATTTT
TRBJ1-5 | NA | NA | TRBV9 | CASSLAPQGNQPQHF | TGTGCCAGCAGCCTGGCCCCTCAGGGCAATCAGCCCCAGCATTTT
TRBJ2-1 | TRBD2 | NA | TRBV29-1 | CSTPLAGTYNEQFF | TGCAGCACCCCCCTAGCGGGGACCTACAATGAGCAGTTCTTC
TRBJ1-4 | NA | few | TRBV6-5 | CASSYRNNEKLFF | TGTGCCAGCAGTTACAGGAATAATGAAAAACTGTTTTTT
TRBJ2-7 | NA | NA | TRBV30 | CAWSRALGPYEQYF | TGTGCCTGGAGTCGGGCTCTGGGTCCCTACGAGCAGTACTTC
TRBJ2-4 | TRBD2 | once | TRBV28 | CASTRGTKGSRVQYF | TGTGCCAGCACCCGAGGGACTAAGGGGAGTAGGGTTCAGTACTTC
TRBJ2-7 | NA | NA | TRBV6-5 | CASSYRGGNDEQYF | TGTGCCAGCAGTTACCGGGGCGGGAACGACGAGCAGTACTTC
TRBJ2-3 | TRBD2 | few | TRBV5-7 | CASSLAGTSGRARGYF | TGTGCCAGCAGCTTGGCCGGGACTAGCGGGAGGGCTCGGGGGTATTTT
TRBJ1-6 | NA | few | TRBV27 | CASNRGGFGSPLHF | TGTGCCAGCAACCGTGGGGGGTTCGGATCACCCCTCCACTTT
TRBJ2-7 | TRBD2 | NA | TRBV15 | CATSRNSGRAYEQYF | TGTGCCACCAGCAGAAATAGCGGGAGGGCCTACGAGCAGTACTTC
TRBJ2-7 | TRBD1 | few | TRBV27 | CATAHQDRPLSYEQYF | TGTGCCACCGCGCACCAGGACAGGCCGCTTTCCTACGAGCAGTACTTC
TRBJ1-5 | TRBD1 | few | TRBV5-1 | CASSYGTGLDQPQHF | TGCGCCAGCAGCTACGGGACAGGCCTAGATCAGCCCCAGCATTTT
TRBJ2-7 | TRBD2 | few | TRBV4-3 | CASSQERLARSYEQYF | TGCGCCAGCAGCCAGGAAAGACTAGCACGCTCCTACGAGCAGTACTTC
TRBJ2-7 | NA | NA | TRBV19 | CAGKTGVDSYEQYF | TGTGCCGGAAAGACTGGGGTGGATTCCTACGAGCAGTACTTC
TRBJ1-1 | TRBD1 | NA | TRBV7-3 | CASSLTQGMGNTEAFF | TGTGCCAGCAGCCTCACACAGGGGATGGGGAACACTGAAGCTTTCTTT
TRBJ1-2 | TRBD1 | NA | TRBV28 | CASSLSGQGGYGYTF | TGTGCCAGCAGTTTATCAGGACAGGGAGGCTATGGCTACACCTTC
TRBJ1-1 | TRBD1 | few | TRBV6-8 | CASSKRQGRGTEAFF | TGTGCCAGCAGTAAGCGACAGGGGCGAGGGACTGAAGCTTTCTTT